Below are 16 T cell receptor beta chains sequenced from a single sample in a study of human T cells and chemical hapten exposure. Time point indicated: patch test 2, 6 weeks after DPC sensitization. Regarding treatment: therapeutic diphenylcyclopropenone sensitization with weekly scalp DPC. TCRdb called the RACE reads again in MiXCR, with one record for every CDR3 protein. This sample carries around 69,000 distinct CDR3 sequences, over 6.5% of them seen once, and the ten largest clones take 3% to 4.5%. Sequenced material: whole blood, taken in connection with sensitization to the hapten diphenylcyclopropenone (DPC). The receptors were gathered from a woman in her fifties or sixties with alopecia areata. Some clones in this sample may be carry-over from other donors' samples.

In its sample, this clonotype was seen a few times. This chain links TRBV28 with TRBJ1-5; TRBD1 might be the D (5 bases). V lost 5 bases and J 1 base, leaving 21 bases between the germline ends. The germline CDR1 and CDR2 sequences are MDHEN and SYDVKM. The CDR3 extends over 18 amino acids. The DNA of the CDR3 is TGTGCCAGCAGTCTCGTAAGGGGCAAAGTGAGAAGCAATCAGCCCCAGCATTTT. Its protein product is CASSLVRGKVRSNQPQHF.

The chain carries TRBV6-1 and TRBJ2-2, with 8 bases aligning to TRBD1. The CDR3 is made up of 17 amino acids. The germline CDR1 and CDR2 sequences are MNHNS and SASEGT. Germline trimming cut 6 bases from V and 1 base from J; bases unmatched to any gene: 10. The CDR3 region has the DNA TGTGCCAGCAGGGACAGGGAGTGGGGAGTGAACACCGGGGAGCTGTTTTTT. Its translation is CASRDREWGVNTGELFF.

This chain connects TRBV9 to TRBJ2-3, with D unclear. Germline V CDR1 and CDR2: SGDLS, YYNGEE. V was trimmed by 0 bases and J by 5 bases, leaving 4 bases between them. CDR3 length equals 12 residues. The CDR3 is CASSVAGDTQYF. The CDR3 nucleotides are TGTGCCAGCAGCGTAGCTGGAGATACGCAGTATTTT.

This clonotype was picked up a small number of times. The chain employs TRBV30 and TRBJ1-6, with D hard to call. Trimming pared 1 base from V and 9 bases from J, leaving 10 bases between. The CDR3 loop spans 13 amino acids. The germline gives CDR1 GTSNPN, CDR2 SVGIG (reference sequence). DNA of the CDR3: TGTGCCTGGAGTGGTGGCCCCGGTTCACCCCTCCACTTT. Protein: CAWSGGPGSPLHF.

This clonotype has just a few counts. The chain employs TRBV5-1 and TRBJ2-5; weak D call: TRBD2 (6 bases). CDR3 length: 16 amino acids. With 0 bases removed from V and 1 base from J, the gap between germline ends came to 13 bases. Germline lookup yields CDR1 SGHRS and CDR2 YFSETQ. Here the CDR3 reads CASSLAGYGSQETQYF. CDR3 coding DNA: TGCGCCAGCAGCTTGGCAGGGTACGGGAGCCAAGAGACCCAGTACTTC.

This clonotype was picked up a small number of times. The chain couples TRBV20-1 to TRBJ2-1; 11 bases match TRBD2. The CDR3 sequence is 15 residues long. Germline assignment: CDR1 DFQATT and CDR2 SNEGSKA (reference sequence). The CDR3 DNA reads TGCAGCGTAGGACATAGCGGGAGGGCAGACAATGAGCAGTTCTTC. Translation: CSVGHSGRADNEQFF.

A few counts support this clonotype. This rearrangement joins TRBV12-3 or TRBV12-4 to TRBJ2-2; D unresolved. Trimming pared 6 bases from V and 10 bases from J, leaving 12 bases between. The CDR3 consists of 12 residues. This CDR3 reads CASSYSSVELFF. The CDR3 bases are TGTGCCAGCAGCTATAGTAGTGTGGAGCTGTTTTTT.

The rearrangement joins TRBV2 to TRBJ2-5; the D call may be TRBD1 or TRBD2 (6 bases each). Germline CDR1 is SNHLY and CDR2 is FYNNEI. Trimming pared 10 bases from V and 4 bases from J, leaving 13 bases between. CDR3 size: 12 residues. The CDR3 sequence is CATGGGRETQYF. The CDR3 DNA sequence: TGTGCCACCGGAGGGGGTCGAGAGACCCAGTACTTC.

This clonotype was detected only a few times. V and J are TRBV20-1 and TRBJ2-5; D not certain. Germline assignment: CDR1 DFQATT and CDR2 SNEGSKA (reference sequence). The ends were cut back, 2 bases at V and 7 bases at J, with 14 bases in the middle. This CDR3 spans 13 amino acids. The CDR3 region is CSARPAQSGTQYF. CDR3 DNA: TGCAGTGCTAGACCCGCCCAGTCGGGGACCCAGTACTTC.

Many counts were recorded for this clonotype. The rearrangement joins TRBV12-3 or TRBV12-4 to TRBJ1-2; maybe TRBD1 (6 bases). The CDR3 contains 13 residues. With 2 bases removed from V and 3 bases from J, the gap between germline ends came to 7 bases. This chain's CDR3 is CASSLSGDYGYTF. CDR3 nucleotide sequence: TGTGCCAGCAGTTTATCAGGGGACTATGGCTACACCTTC.

In its sample, this clonotype was seen a few times. The CDR3 DNA follows: TGTGCCAGCAGCAAAGGACAGGGGGCGACCGAGCAGTACTTC. Protein sequence: CASSKGQGATEQYF. V and J are TRBV21-1 and TRBJ2-7; TRBD1, as called in the table, went unchecked against the DNA. TRBV21-1 is termed a pseudogene. The CDR3 sequence is 14 residues long.

The table lists this clonotype with a few counts. The rearrangement uses TRBV7-9 and TRBJ2-5; 8 nucleotides match TRBD2. The V segment lost 6 bases and the J segment 8 bases; nucleotides outside the gene matches: 17. The germline gives CDR1 SEHNR, CDR2 FQNEAQ (reference sequence). This CDR3 is built from 16 residues. The CDR3 DNA sequence: TGTGCCAGCAGTTTAATCCCGGGACTAGGTCAAGGAACCCAGTACTTC. It translates to CASSLIPGLGQGTQYF.

This chain connects TRBV6-2 or TRBV6-3 to TRBJ1-5, with 8 bases identical to TRBD1. Germline trimming cut 6 bases from V and 7 bases from J; bases unmatched to any gene: 14. Germline-derived CDR1 and CDR2 are MNHEY and SVGEGT. The CDR3 consists of 16 residues. CDR3 DNA: TGTGCCAGCAGCCCCGGACAGGGAAGTTCACGGCAGCCCCAGCATTTT. Translating gives CASSPGQGSSRQPQHF.

This clonotype has a handful of counts. The rearrangement joins TRBV7-2 to TRBJ1-6, with TRBD1 identical over 9 bases. This CDR3 has 16 amino acids. Trimming took 6 bases from V and 6 from J; bases not matched to a gene: 9. Per germline, CDR1 SGHTA and CDR2 FQGNSA. The CDR3 spells CASSYDRGFRNSPLHF. The CDR3 DNA follows: TGTGCCAGCAGTTATGACAGGGGGTTTCGTAATTCACCCCTCCACTTT.

This clonotype was seen at least ten times. CDR3 bases: TGTGCCAGCAGTTTGCTCTCGACCCAGGCCGGCACTGAAGCTTTCTTT. Encoded protein: CASSLLSTQAGTEAFF. The genes are TRBV7-2 and TRBJ1-1, with D uncertain. CDR1 is SGHTA and CDR2 is FQGNSA in the germline V gene. This CDR3 comprises 16 residues. The V gene lost 6 bases and the J gene lost 4 bases, with 21 bases spanning the gap. The full variable domain, with the rest looked up from reference TRBV7-2 and TRBJ1-1, is GAGVSQSPSNKVTEKGKDVELRCDPISGHTALYWYRQSLGQGLEFLIYFQGNSAPDKSGLPSDRFSAERTGGSVSTLTIQRTQQEDSAVYLCASSLLSTQAGTEAFFGQGTRLTVV.

DNA for the CDR3: TGTGCCAGCAGCGTAGAGGCGGTTGACACTGAAGCTTTCTTT. Amino acid sequence: CASSVEAVDTEAFF. V and J are TRBV9 and TRBJ1-1; D unclear. Germline V gene data show CDR1 as SGDLS and CDR2 as YYNGEE. CDR3 length: 14 residues. V dropped 0 bases and J dropped 3 bases, with 9 bases sitting between them.